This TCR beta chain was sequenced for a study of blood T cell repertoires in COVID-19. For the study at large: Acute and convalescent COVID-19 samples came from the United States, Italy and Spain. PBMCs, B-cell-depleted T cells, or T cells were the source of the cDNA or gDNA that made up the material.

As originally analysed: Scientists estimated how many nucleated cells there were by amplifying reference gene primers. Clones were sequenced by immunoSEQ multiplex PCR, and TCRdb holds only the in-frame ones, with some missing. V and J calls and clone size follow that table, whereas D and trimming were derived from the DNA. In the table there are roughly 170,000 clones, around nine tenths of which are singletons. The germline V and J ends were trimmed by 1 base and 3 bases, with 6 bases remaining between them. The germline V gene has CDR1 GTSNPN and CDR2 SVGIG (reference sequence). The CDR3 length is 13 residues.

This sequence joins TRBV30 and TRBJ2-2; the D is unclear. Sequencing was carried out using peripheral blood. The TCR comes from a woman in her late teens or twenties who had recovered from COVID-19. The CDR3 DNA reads TGTGCCTGGAGTGCCCGCGACACCGGGGAGCTGTTTTTT. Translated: CAWSARDTGELFF.